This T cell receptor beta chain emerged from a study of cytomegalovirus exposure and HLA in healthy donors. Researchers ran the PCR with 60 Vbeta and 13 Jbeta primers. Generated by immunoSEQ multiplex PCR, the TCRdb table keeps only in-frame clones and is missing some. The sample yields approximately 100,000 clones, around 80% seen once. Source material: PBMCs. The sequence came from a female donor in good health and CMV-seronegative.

The CDR3 loop reads CASSATGTTHAEQFF. CDR3 DNA sequence: TGTGCCAGCAGTGCTACCGGGACAACCCACGCTGAGCAGTTCTTC. The rearrangement links TRBV6-1 to TRBJ2-1, with D tentatively TRBD1 (6 bases). The CDR3 is 15 amino acids. V was shortened by 4 bases and J by 9 bases, with 19 bases between the two germline ends. The germline CDR1 and CDR2 sequences are MNHNS and SASEGT.